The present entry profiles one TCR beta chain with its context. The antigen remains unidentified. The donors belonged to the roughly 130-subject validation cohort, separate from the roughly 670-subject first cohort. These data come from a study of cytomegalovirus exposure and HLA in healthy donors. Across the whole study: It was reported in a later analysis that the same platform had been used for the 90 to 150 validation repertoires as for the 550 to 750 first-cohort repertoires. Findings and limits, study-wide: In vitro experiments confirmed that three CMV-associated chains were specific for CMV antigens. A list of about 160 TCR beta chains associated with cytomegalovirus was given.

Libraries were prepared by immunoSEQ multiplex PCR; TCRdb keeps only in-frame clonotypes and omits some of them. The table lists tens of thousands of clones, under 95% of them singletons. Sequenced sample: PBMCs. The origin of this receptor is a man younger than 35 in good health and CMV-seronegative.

Here the CDR3 reads CASSEAGTGGPLYEQYF. The CDR3 nucleotides read TGTGCCAGCAGTGAAGCGGGAACAGGGGGCCCCTTGTACGAGCAGTACTTC. The rearrangement links TRBV6-1 to TRBJ2-7, with 9 bases that match TRBD1. Germline CDR1 reads MNHNS; CDR2 reads SASEGT. This CDR3 comprises 17 residues. The ends lost 0 bases at V and 4 bases at J; junction bases unmatched: 10.